These T cell receptor beta chains were read from a single sample in a study of T cell responses to AZD1222 COVID-19 vaccine. Data came from immunoSEQ multiplex PCR; TCRdb stores just in-frame clones and leaves some out. The data hold 150,000 to 200,000 clones, with around nine tenths observed a single time. Sequenced here: peripheral blood, sampled on day 0 of AZD1222 vaccination. Receptor source: an adult in good health. CDR3s leave out the opening cysteine and the closing phenylalanine or tryptophan. Fields, in order: V gene, CDR3 length, CDR3 protein.

>TRBV30|12
AWSADQGNSPLH
>TRBV4-3|15
ASSQEAGLAGPDTQY
>TRBV29-1|12
SFTTGGSLGEQY
>TRBV4-2|15
ASSQNSGTSGGNEQF
>TRBV14|15
ASSRTGGEDMNTEAF
>TRBV20-1|10
SASLDGYEQY
>TRBV7-2|12
ASSLGGGLDTQY
>TRBV6-2/TRBV6-3|11
ASSYSTGLGYT
>TRBV24-1|12
ATSDPAWGDIQY
>TRBV6-5|11
ASSLEMNTEAF
>TRBV4-2|13
ASSHGGLSSYEQY
>TRBV9|12
ASSAGTDLEKLF
>TRBV11-2|16
ASRQIPGTGSMNTEAF
>TRBV2|12
ASSGVEPQETQY
>TRBV11-1|12
ASSRDRAHNEQF
>TRBV6-4|13
ASRGTSGAPETQY
>TRBV4-3|11
ASSQGRGDGYT
>TRBV7-3|13
ASSPPGFTYNEQF